Below are 15 T cell receptor beta chains sequenced from a single sample in a study of cytomegalovirus exposure and HLA in healthy donors. 60 Vbeta and 13 Jbeta primers were used in PCR. Clones were sequenced by immunoSEQ multiplex PCR, and TCRdb holds only the in-frame ones, with some missing. Of 180,000 or so clones listed, 70% to 90% are singletons. Sequenced input: PBMCs. These receptors were taken from a man younger than 30 in good health and CMV-seropositive.

The chain couples TRBV4-1 to TRBJ2-5; TRBD2 matches at 11 bases. The CDR3 length is 17 residues. The ends lost 1 base at V and 1 base at J; junction bases unmatched: 5. Per germline, CDR1 MGHRA and CDR2 YSYEKL. The CDR3: CASSQGASGGRQETQYF. CDR3 nucleotide sequence: TGCGCCAGCAGCCAAGGGGCTAGCGGGGGGCGCCAAGAGACCCAGTACTTC.

The genes are TRBV7-2 and TRBJ2-3, with TRBD2 matching 8 bases. The V gene end was trimmed by 5 bases and the J gene end by 4 bases; junction bases not matched to a gene: 8. The length of the CDR3 is 15 residues. Germline assignment: CDR1 SGHTA and CDR2 FQGNSA. The CDR3 DNA follows: TGTGCCAGCAGCCGACAGCGGGGGCCCGCAGATACGCAGTATTTT. Translated, it gives CASSRQRGPADTQYF.

The chain joins TRBV7-2 to TRBJ2-7; 9 bases align to TRBD1. The CDR3 has 16 amino acids. Trimming at V came to 5 bases and at J to 7 bases, leaving 15 bases not matched to a gene. Germline values: CDR1 SGHTA, CDR2 FQGNSA. The chain's CDR3 is CTSSPLGATGGWEQYF. In DNA form, the CDR3 reads TGTACCAGCAGCCCACTGGGGGCTACAGGGGGCTGGGAGCAGTACTTC. Full variable domain (missing parts from reference TRBV7-2 and TRBJ2-7): GAGVSQSPSNKVTEKGKDVELRCDPISGHTALYWYRQSLGQGLEFLIYFQGNSAPDKSGLPSDRFSAERTGGSVSTLTIQRTQQEDSAVYLCTSSPLGATGGWEQYFGPGTRLTVT.

The chain has TRBV19 and TRBJ2-7; weak D call: TRBD2 (6 bases). The V gene's germline CDR1 is LNHDA and CDR2 SQIVND (reference sequence). The germline V and J ends were trimmed by 5 bases and 4 bases, with 24 bases remaining between them. This CDR3 contains 17 residues. CDR3 nucleotides: TGTGCCAGTAGTGTCCAAGGGGTCCTGGGCGCGGGGTACGAGCAGTACTTC. Residues: CASSVQGVLGAGYEQYF. Full variable domain (missing parts from reference TRBV19 and TRBJ2-7): DGGITQSPKYLFRKEGQNVTLSCEQNLNHDAMYWYRQDPGQGLRLIYYSQIVNDFQKGDIAEGYSVSREKKESFPLTVTSAQKNPTAFYLCASSVQGVLGAGYEQYFGPGTRLTVT.

This chain connects TRBV19 to TRBJ2-7, with D perhaps matching TRBD2 (5 bases). Trimming stripped 5 bases from V and 2 bases from J, with 10 bases between. CDR1 is LNHDA, CDR2 SQIVND, per germline (reference sequence). The CDR3 consists of 13 residues. The CDR3 sequence: CASSAGGAYEQYF. CDR3 DNA sequence: TGTGCCAGTAGTGCGGGTGGCGCCTACGAGCAGTACTTC. The full variable domain, with the rest looked up from reference TRBV19 and TRBJ2-7, is DGGITQSPKYLFRKEGQNVTLSCEQNLNHDAMYWYRQDPGQGLRLIYYSQIVNDFQKGDIAEGYSVSREKKESFPLTVTSAQKNPTAFYLCASSAGGAYEQYFGPGTRLTVT.

This rearrangement joins TRBV11-2 to TRBJ2-5; 11 positions match TRBD2. Trimming cost V 5 bases and J 5 bases; bases outside gene matches: 19. The CDR3 covers 19 residues. The germline V gene encodes CDR1 SGHAT and CDR2 FQNNGV. The CDR3 DNA is TGTGCCAGCAGCCCAGGGGGGGCCCTAGCGGGGGGCAGGGGGGAGACCCAGTACTTC. Protein product: CASSPGGALAGGRGETQYF.

Turning to this clone: The identical CDR3 is also encoded by other nucleotide sequences in the sample. The chain is built from TRBV5-1 and TRBJ1-5; D remains ambiguous. With 0 bases removed from V and 3 bases from J, the gap between germline ends came to 4 bases. The CDR3 loop spans 13 amino acids. From germline, CDR1 is SGHRS and CDR2 YFSETQ. In nucleotides, the CDR3 is TGCGCCAGCAGCTTGGCCGTCAATCAGCCCCAGCATTTT. The encoded protein is CASSLAVNQPQHF.

CDR3 loop: CAISGRTLAGAGETQYF. In nucleotides, the CDR3 is TGTGCCATCAGTGGTAGGACACTAGCGGGGGCGGGAGAGACCCAGTACTTC. The chain combines TRBV10-3 with TRBJ2-5, with 11 positions matching TRBD2. V gave up 4 bases and J gave up 4 bases; unmatched junction bases: 11. There are 17 residues in the CDR3. Germline V gene data show CDR1 as ENHRY and CDR2 as SYGVKD.

This sequence joins TRBV15 and TRBJ2-1; 7 bases line up with TRBD2. CDR1 is LNHNV, CDR2 YYDKDF, per germline (reference sequence). Germline trimming cut 0 bases from V and 6 bases from J; bases unmatched to any gene: 8. This CDR3 comprises 16 residues. Here the CDR3 reads CATSRDRGIAGNEQFF. DNA for the CDR3: TGTGCCACCAGCAGAGATAGAGGTATAGCGGGCAATGAGCAGTTCTTC.

The table lists this clone with a count of one. CDR3 sequence: CASGTTTPQHF. CDR3 nucleotide sequence: TGTGCTAGTGGGACCACTACGCCCCAGCATTTT. The gene calls are TRBV12-5 and TRBJ1-5, with D unclear. Germline V gene data show CDR1 as LGHNT and CDR2 as FRNRAP. There are 11 residues in the CDR3. V lost 6 bases and J lost 9, with 9 bases in between.

The genes are TRBV9 and TRBJ2-3, with TRBD2 as a possible D gene (7 bases). This CDR3 has 16 residues. V lost 2 bases and J lost 6, with 19 bases in between. Germline CDR1 reads SGDLS; CDR2 reads YYNGEE. In DNA form, the CDR3 reads TGTGCCAGCAGCGTCGGGGGGAGGGGGGCCGGGGATACGCAGTATTTT. It codes for CASSVGGRGAGDTQYF.

The V call is TRBV6-1, the J call TRBJ2-5; 7 nucleotides align to TRBD2. The CDR3 is made up of 14 amino acids. Per the germline V gene, CDR1 is MNHNS and CDR2 is SASEGT. The V and J ends lost 2 bases and 5 bases, in that order; junction bases with no gene match: 5. CDR3 in amino acids: CASSEPGGEETQYF. CDR3 sequence (DNA): TGTGCCAGCAGTGAACCGGGGGGAGAGGAGACCCAGTACTTC.

This rearrangement joins TRBV6-7 to TRBJ2-3; TRBD1 matches at 12 bases. TRBV6-7 qualifies as an ORF whose function is uncertain. The V and J ends lost 6 bases and 4 bases, in that order; junction bases with no gene match: 8. The CDR3 has 16 amino acids. The CDR3 loop reads CASSQRRDRGPDTQYF. The CDR3 coding sequence is TGTGCCAGCAGCCAGCGCCGGGACAGGGGGCCAGATACGCAGTATTTT.

On this clone itself: One end of the junction varies from germline; a read error may be responsible. V is TRBV7-7 and J is TRBJ2-5, with a tentative D call TRBD1 (7 bases). The J call may be wrong; the DNA end is better matched by TRBJ2-7. CDR3 size: 15 residues. The V gene's germline CDR1 is SSHAT and CDR2 FNYEAQ (reference sequence). The DNA of the CDR3 is TGTGCTAGCAGCCGCGGGGACAGACCTTTCCACGAGCAGTACTTC. It specifies CASSRGDRPFHEQYF.

The chain has TRBV7-2 and TRBJ2-2; perhaps TRBD2 as D (6 bases). This CDR3 comprises 15 residues. The germline V gene encodes CDR1 SGHTA and CDR2 FQGNSA. Trimming stripped 9 bases from V and 6 bases from J, with 20 bases between. Written as DNA, the CDR3 is TGTGCCAGTGGCGGGGCCGCAGTATGGGCCGGGGAGCTGTTTTTT. Translating it yields CASGGAAVWAGELFF.